This TCR beta chain was profiled in a study of blood T cell repertoires in COVID-19. As originally analysed: By means of reference gene primer amplification, nucleated cell counts were estimated. Assay used: immunoSEQ multiplex PCR; TCRdb lists only in-frame clones, some missing. From that table come the V and J calls and clone size; the DNA was used to work out D and trimming. The sample has hundreds of thousands of clones, roughly 85% seen once. Self-reported history from a screening survey and questionnaire set each donor's cohort. Specimen: PBMCs or T cells enriched from blood (not recorded which). This TCR came from a woman in her forties or fifties with acute COVID-19.

CDR3 sequence: CASSLASRGGPYNEQFF. CDR3 DNA: TGTGCCAGCAGCTTAGCCTCTCGCGGGGGCCCCTACAATGAGCAGTTCTTC. This chain uses TRBV7-2 with TRBJ2-1, with a weak D call TRBD2 (7 bases). CDR3 length: 17 residues. Trimming cost V 0 bases and J 2 bases, with 14 bases left between them. Germline values: CDR1 SGHTA, CDR2 FQGNSA.